This TCR beta chain was identified during a study of regulatory T cells in long-lasting Graves disease. Noted time point: newly diagnosed GD, antithyroid drugs for less than 3 months. Following extraction of RNA from PBMCs, that RNA was used to make the TCR library. Those enrolled as patients came out of an endocrinology department in Xi'an, China. Arm-PCR of CDR3 regions and iRepertoire HTBI primers were used to build TCR beta libraries. TCRdb processed the multiplex PCR reads anew with MiXCR; each CDR3 protein has one entry. This table holds hundreds of thousands of distinct CDR3 sequences, 15% to 20% found once. This clonotype was detected only a few times. This CDR3 spans 14 amino acids. V lost 1 base and J 7 bases, leaving 13 bases between the germline ends. Germline CDR1 is SGHTA and CDR2 is FQGNSA. The sample was also linked to a second study, of T cells in Graves' hyperthyroidism and ophthalmopathy.

V gene TRBV7-2 combines with J gene TRBJ1-2, with D perhaps TRBD1 (5 bases). The TCR was taken from a man aged 18 to 30 with Graves disease. The source was peripheral blood mononuclear cells (PBMCs), collected at new diagnosis, from a patient treated with antithyroid drugs. CDR3 DNA sequence: TGTGCCAGCAGCTTAGTATTAGGGGTTGGTGGCTACACCTTC. Translation gives CASSLVLGVGGYTF.